This section outlines one T cell receptor (beta chain) sequence together with its context. The data stem from a study of blood T cell repertoires in COVID-19. V lost 3 bases, J lost 2 bases, and 3 bases stayed unmatched. This CDR3 is 14 amino acids long. Germline-derived CDR1 and CDR2 are LGHDT and YNNKEL (reference sequence). Profiling relied on immunoSEQ multiplex PCR, and the TCRdb table lists in-frame clones only, not all of them. The sample has 250,000 to 300,000 clones; about nine tenths are singletons. The chain is built from TRBV3-1 (or the pseudogene TRBV3-2) and TRBJ1-2, with 7 nucleotides matching TRBD1. The sample was peripheral blood. The origin of this receptor is a woman in her forties or fifties who had recovered from COVID-19. CDR3 sequence reads: CASSHTGQNYGYTF. The CDR3 DNA is TGTGCCAGCAGCCATACGGGACAGAACTATGGCTACACCTTC.